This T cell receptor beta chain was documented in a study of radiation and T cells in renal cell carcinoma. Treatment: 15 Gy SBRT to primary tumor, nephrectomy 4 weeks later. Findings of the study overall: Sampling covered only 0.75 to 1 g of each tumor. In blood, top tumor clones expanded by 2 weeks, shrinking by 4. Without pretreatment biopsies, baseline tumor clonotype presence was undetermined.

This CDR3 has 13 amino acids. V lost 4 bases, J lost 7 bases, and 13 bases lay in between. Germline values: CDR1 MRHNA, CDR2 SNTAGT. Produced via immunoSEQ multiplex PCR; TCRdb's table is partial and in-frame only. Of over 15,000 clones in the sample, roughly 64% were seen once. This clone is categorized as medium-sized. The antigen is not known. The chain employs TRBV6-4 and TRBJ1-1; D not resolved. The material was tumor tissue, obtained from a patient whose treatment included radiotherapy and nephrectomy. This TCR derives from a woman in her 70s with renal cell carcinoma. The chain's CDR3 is CASSGNSQSEAFF. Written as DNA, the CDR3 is TGTGCCAGCAGTGGGAACAGTCAGAGTGAAGCTTTCTTT.